A selection of T cell receptor beta chains follows, all from one sample in a study of blood T cell repertoires in COVID-19. Here immunoSEQ multiplex PCR was the method, and the copy in TCRdb shows in-frame clones only, minus some. The data hold fewer than 300,000 clones, with over 75% observed a single time. The sequenced sample was peripheral blood. The receptor source for this set is a woman aged 25 to 39 with acute or convalescent COVID-19. CDR3s include the opening cysteine and the closing phenylalanine or tryptophan. Each record gives: clone size, V gene, D gene, J gene, CDR3 length, CDR3 DNA, CDR3 protein. A D gene is named only where the DNA matches it firmly. Some rows have no size entry. The others give once, few or many, or a class for an expanded clone.

abundance: .; v_gene: TRBV6-5; d_gene: .; j_gene: TRBJ2-5; len: 12; CDR3nt: TGTGCCAGCAGGGTAGCCCAGACGGCTCAGTACTTC; CDR3aa: CASRVAQTAQYF
abundance: .; v_gene: TRBV27; d_gene: TRBD1; j_gene: TRBJ1-5; len: 16; CDR3nt: TGTGCCAGCAGCCCTATTGGACAGGGGGCACGGCAGCCCCAGCATTTT; CDR3aa: CASSPIGQGARQPQHF
abundance: .; v_gene: TRBV6-5; d_gene: .; j_gene: TRBJ1-1; len: 11; CDR3nt: TGTGCCAGCCAGCGGCAGCTTGAAGCTTTCTTT; CDR3aa: CASQRQLEAFF
abundance: .; v_gene: TRBV25-1; d_gene: TRBD1; j_gene: TRBJ2-1; len: 15; CDR3nt: TGTGCCAGCAGTGAGCCGACAGGGGTAGGTAATGAGCAGTTCTTC; CDR3aa: CASSEPTGVGNEQFF
abundance: .; v_gene: TRBV24-1; d_gene: TRBD1; j_gene: TRBJ2-1; len: 15; CDR3nt: TGTGCCACCAGTGAGCCGGGACAGGGGTTGAATGAGCAGTTCTTC; CDR3aa: CATSEPGQGLNEQFF
abundance: .; v_gene: TRBV7-8; d_gene: TRBD2; j_gene: TRBJ2-2; len: 16; CDR3nt: TGTGCCAGCAGCTTATGGACTAGCGGGAACACCGGGGAGCTGTTTTTT; CDR3aa: CASSLWTSGNTGELFF
abundance: .; v_gene: TRBV18; d_gene: TRBD2; j_gene: TRBJ2-1; len: 18; CDR3nt: TGTGCCAGCTCACCATCACGCCCCGCTAGCGGGAGGTCCCGGACACAGTTCTTC; CDR3aa: CASSPSRPASGRSRTQFF
abundance: .; v_gene: TRBV11-3; d_gene: .; j_gene: TRBJ2-4; len: 14; CDR3nt: TGTGCCAGCAGCGGTGAGGACTCCAAAAACATTCAGTACTTC; CDR3aa: CASSGEDSKNIQYF
abundance: once; v_gene: TRBV7-2; d_gene: TRBD2; j_gene: TRBJ2-1; len: 16; CDR3nt: TGTGCCAGCAGCCCCCGCACTAGCGGGAGTACTCTCGCGCAGTTCTTC; CDR3aa: CASSPRTSGSTLAQFF
abundance: .; v_gene: TRBV11-2; d_gene: .; j_gene: TRBJ2-3; len: 15; CDR3nt: TGTGCCAGCAGCTTAGATTCCTTTAACACAGATACGCAGTATTTT; CDR3aa: CASSLDSFNTDTQYF
abundance: .; v_gene: TRBV2; d_gene: .; j_gene: TRBJ2-2; len: 13; CDR3nt: TGTGCCAGCAGTGAAGCGCTATCCGGGGAGCTGTTTTTT; CDR3aa: CASSEALSGELFF
abundance: .; v_gene: TRBV6-5; d_gene: .; j_gene: TRBJ2-1; len: 14; CDR3nt: TGTGCCAGCAGGAAAGCGGGTCCCTACAATGAGCAGTTCTTC; CDR3aa: CASRKAGPYNEQFF
abundance: .; v_gene: TRBV28; d_gene: TRBD1; j_gene: TRBJ1-2; len: 13; CDR3nt: TGTGCCAGCAGCTTAGGGACAGTATATGGCTACACCTTC; CDR3aa: CASSLGTVYGYTF
abundance: .; v_gene: TRBV5-6; d_gene: .; j_gene: TRBJ1-6; len: 15; CDR3nt: TGTGCCAGCACCTCTGGGCAGTCCTTTAATTCACCCCTCCACTTT; CDR3aa: CASTSGQSFNSPLHF
abundance: .; v_gene: TRBV5-4; d_gene: TRBD2; j_gene: TRBJ2-7; len: 16; CDR3nt: TGTGCCAGCAGCTTGGGACTAGCGGGAGGGCCTGGGGAGCAGTACTTC; CDR3aa: CASSLGLAGGPGEQYF
abundance: .; v_gene: TRBV5-1; d_gene: .; j_gene: TRBJ2-7; len: 14; CDR3nt: TGCGCCAGCAGCTTGGATACAGGGCCCTACGAGCAGTACTTC; CDR3aa: CASSLDTGPYEQYF
abundance: .; v_gene: TRBV7-3; d_gene: .; j_gene: TRBJ2-3; len: 14; CDR3nt: TGTGCCAGCAGCTTAGCCCAGGGGACAGATACGCAGTATTTT; CDR3aa: CASSLAQGTDTQYF
abundance: .; v_gene: TRBV10-1; d_gene: .; j_gene: TRBJ2-3; len: 13; CDR3nt: TGCGCCAGCAGTGAGGTCGGCACAGATACGCAGTATTTT; CDR3aa: CASSEVGTDTQYF
abundance: .; v_gene: TRBV19; d_gene: TRBD1; j_gene: TRBJ1-4; len: 14; CDR3nt: TGTGCCGTAGGGACAGGACCAATTAATGAAAAACTGTTTTTT; CDR3aa: CAVGTGPINEKLFF
abundance: .; v_gene: TRBV7-9; d_gene: .; j_gene: TRBJ1-1; len: 13; CDR3nt: TGTGCCAGCAGAATGGAGACCGTACCTGAAGCTTTCTTT; CDR3aa: CASRMETVPEAFF
abundance: .; v_gene: TRBV6-5; d_gene: .; j_gene: TRBJ2-7; len: 14; CDR3nt: TGTGCCAGCAGTTCCCACCGGTTCCCCTACGAGCAGTACTTC; CDR3aa: CASSSHRFPYEQYF
abundance: once; v_gene: TRBV29-1; d_gene: .; j_gene: TRBJ1-1; len: 15; CDR3nt: TGCAGCGTTGAAGATCAGGAGACAGCCCTCGGTGAAGCTTTCTTT; CDR3aa: CSVEDQETALGEAFF
abundance: .; v_gene: TRBV20-1; d_gene: .; j_gene: TRBJ1-1; len: 13; CDR3nt: TGCAGTGCTAGTAGCAGGGGGAACACTGAAGCTTTCTTT; CDR3aa: CSASSRGNTEAFF
abundance: .; v_gene: TRBV25-1; d_gene: .; j_gene: TRBJ2-7; len: 13; CDR3nt: TGTGCCATCCAGCCTGGGAGCTCCTACGAGCAGTACTTC; CDR3aa: CAIQPGSSYEQYF
abundance: once; v_gene: TRBV6-5; d_gene: .; j_gene: TRBJ2-3; len: 15; CDR3nt: TGTGCCAGCAGCATCTTCGCCAGGAGCACAGATACGCAGTATTTT; CDR3aa: CASSIFARSTDTQYF
abundance: .; v_gene: TRBV2; d_gene: TRBD2; j_gene: TRBJ2-3; len: 15; CDR3nt: TGTGCCAGCAGTGGGGGGACTACTCTCACAGATACGCAGTATTTT; CDR3aa: CASSGGTTLTDTQYF
abundance: .; v_gene: TRBV19; d_gene: TRBD1; j_gene: TRBJ2-3; len: 15; CDR3nt: TGTGCCAGTAGTATGGGACAGGGGAACACAGATACGCAGTATTTT; CDR3aa: CASSMGQGNTDTQYF
abundance: .; v_gene: TRBV19; d_gene: .; j_gene: TRBJ2-7; len: 14; CDR3nt: TGTGCCAGTAGTCACCCGGGGATCTCCTACGAGCAGTACTTC; CDR3aa: CASSHPGISYEQYF